Shown below are 23 T cell receptor beta chains from a single sample sequenced in a study of technical replicates of blood from four donors. TCRdb's table, derived via immunoSEQ multiplex PCR, lists solely in-frame clones and lacks some. Here the sample spans under 90,000 clones, 93% being singletons. The sample comprised T cells isolated from PBMCs. These receptors were collected from a human donor in good health.

The rearrangement joins TRBV29-1 to TRBJ2-2, with D possibly matching TRBD1 (5 bases). V dropped 7 bases and J dropped 6 bases, with 12 bases sitting between them. Germline loops: CDR1 SQVTM, CDR2 ANQGSEA. The CDR3 totals 12 residues. The CDR3 sequence is CSAAGYPGELFF. Written as DNA, the CDR3 is TGCAGCGCGGCAGGGTATCCCGGGGAGCTGTTTTTT.

The CDR3 nucleotides read TGTGCCATCGCCACTAGCGGGGCCATGCAAGAGACCCAGTACTTC. It yields the protein CAIATSGAMQETQYF. This sequence joins TRBV10-3 and TRBJ2-5; 10 bases line up with TRBD2. The length of the CDR3 is 15 residues. From germline, CDR1 is ENHRY and CDR2 SYGVKD. Trimming at V came to 8 bases and at J to 2 bases, leaving 8 bases not matched to a gene.

This chain connects TRBV5-6 to TRBJ2-5; possibly TRBD2 for D (6 bases). The length of the CDR3 is 13 residues. V gave up 2 bases and J gave up 3 bases, with 8 bases separating them. Germline CDR1 SGHDT, CDR2 YYEEEE. This CDR3 is CASSFRREETQYF. In DNA, the CDR3 is TGTGCCAGCAGCTTTCGGAGGGAAGAGACCCAGTACTTC.

V and J are TRBV7-6 and TRBJ1-6, with 11 nucleotides matching TRBD1. The V segment lost 2 bases and the J segment 3 bases; nucleotides outside the gene matches: 6. The germline V gene has CDR1 SGHVS and CDR2 FNYEAQ. The CDR3 has 18 residues. In DNA, the CDR3 is TGTGCCAGCAGCTTATCCCGGGACAGGGGGTTCTATAATTCACCCCTCCACTTT. It yields the protein CASSLSRDRGFYNSPLHF.

The gene calls are TRBV29-1 and TRBJ2-2, with TRBD1 identical over 7 bases. The CDR3 covers 13 residues. From germline, CDR1 is SQVTM and CDR2 ANQGSEA. J gave up 7 bases and V 3 bases, and 5 bases lay outside the gene matches. The CDR3 DNA is TGCAGCGTTGACGGGACAGAGAACGGGGAGCTGTTTTTT. This sequence encodes CSVDGTENGELFF.

The chain carries TRBV10-1 and TRBJ2-1; 11 bases map to TRBD2. CDR1 WNHNN and CDR2 SYGVQD come from the germline V gene (reference sequence). CDR3 size: 15 residues. V dropped 4 bases and J dropped 8; count of bases not matched to a gene: 7. The CDR3 spells CASSVILAGVHEQFF. CDR3 bases: TGCGCCAGCAGTGTTATACTAGCGGGAGTTCATGAGCAGTTCTTC.

This clone is a singleton in its sample. The rearrangement joins TRBV14 to TRBJ1-1; the D is unclear. Trimming removed 0 bases from V and 3 bases from J, with 20 bases in between. This CDR3 is 18 amino acids long. Per the germline V gene, CDR1 is SGHDN and CDR2 is FVKESK. CDR3 nucleotides: TGTGCCAGCAGCCAAGAATCGGGATGGGAAGAGGAATACACTGAAGCTTTCTTT. Protein: CASSQESGWEEEYTEAFF.

The gene calls are TRBV5-4 and TRBJ1-2; 7 positions match TRBD1. CDR3 length: 15 amino acids. Germline V lookup: CDR1 SGHNT, CDR2 YYREEE (reference sequence). Losses at the gene ends were 7 bases for V and 2 bases for J; bases not matched to a gene: 11. The DNA for the CDR3 is TGTGCCAGCTACCCTAGGGACAGCCCGAACTATGGCTACACCTTC. It yields the protein CASYPRDSPNYGYTF. Using reference TRBV5-4 and TRBJ1-2 for the parts outside the CDR3, the full variable domain is ETGVTQSPTHLIKTRGQQVTLRCSSQSGHNTVSWYQQALGQGPQFIFQYYREEENGRGNFPPRFSGLQFPNYSSELNVNALELDDSALYLCASYPRDSPNYGYTFGSGTRLTVV.

The CDR3 DNA is TGTGCCAGCAAGTGGGGACTAGCGTACTACGAGCAGTACTTC. Protein product: CASKWGLAYYEQYF. The rearrangement uses TRBV6-1 and TRBJ2-7; 10 bases are shared with TRBD2. The CDR3 extends over 14 amino acids. V was clipped by 7 bases and J by 3 bases; unmatched bases: 6. Germline assignment: CDR1 MNHNS and CDR2 SASEGT.

The rearrangement links TRBV25-1 to TRBJ2-7; D is possibly TRBD1 (5 bases). This CDR3 has 15 residues. Germline loops: CDR1 MGHDK, CDR2 SYGVNS. V lost 5 bases to trimming and J lost 5 bases, with 19 bases between them. The CDR3 DNA sequence: TGTGCCAGCAGTCCTACGACAGCCCGGGTCCACGAGCAGTACTTC. Its translation: CASSPTTARVHEQYF.

This clone was recorded a few times. Here the CDR3 DNA reads TGTGCCAGCAGCATCAAGACTAGCCGTAGCACTGAAGCTTTCTTT. It yields the protein CASSIKTSRSTEAFF. The chain joins TRBV7-2 to TRBJ1-1; D gene unclear. The CDR3 covers 15 residues. Germline CDR1 SGHTA, CDR2 FQGNSA. Trimming stripped 5 bases from V and 4 bases from J, with 17 bases between.

Written as DNA, the CDR3 is TGTGCCAGCAGTTACTCAGGGGGACGCAATCAGCCCCAGCATTTT. Amino acids: CASSYSGGRNQPQHF. The V gene is TRBV6-5, the J gene TRBJ1-5; D might be TRBD1 (6 bases). CDR1 is MNHEY, CDR2 SVGAGI, per germline. The CDR3 runs to 15 residues. Trimming removed 0 bases from V and 2 bases from J, with 8 bases in between.

This clone was detected once. J is TRBJ2-1 and V is TRBV4-1; TRBD2 aligns across 10 bases. Germline V gene sequence: CDR1 MGHRA, CDR2 YSYEKL. The CDR3 totals 16 residues. The V gene end was trimmed by 4 bases and the J gene end by 4 bases; junction bases not matched to a gene: 7. CDR3 nucleotide sequence: TGCGCCAGCAGCCGACCGGGACTAGCGAGATACAATGAGCAGTTCTTC. This codes for CASSRPGLARYNEQFF.

The CDR3 loop reads CASSLEGDTQYF. In DNA form, the CDR3 reads TGTGCCAGCAGCTTAGAGGGGGATACGCAGTATTTT. This rearrangement joins TRBV13 to TRBJ2-3, with D possibly TRBD1 on 5 matching bases. Germline values: CDR1 PRHDT, CDR2 FYEKMQ (reference sequence). V was pared by 1 base and J by 6 bases, with 5 bases between. The CDR3 runs to 12 residues.

For this clone: At one end, the junction sequence differs from germline, possibly due to a read error. The chain links TRBV19 to TRBJ2-2; maybe TRBD2 (5 bases). The CDR3 covers 14 residues. Germline CDR1 reads LNHDA; CDR2 reads SQIVND (reference sequence). The CDR3 loop reads CASTWTWAPGELFF. DNA of the CDR3: TGTGCAAGTACGTGGACTTGGGCCCCCGGGGAGCTGTTTTTT.

V gene TRBV6-1 combines with J gene TRBJ2-7; D might be TRBD1 (7 bases). The CDR3 covers 14 residues. Germline-derived CDR1 and CDR2 are MNHNS and SASEGT. V was shortened by 2 bases and J by 3 bases, with 11 bases between the two germline ends. The CDR3, as DNA: TGTGCCAGCAGTGAAAGGCAGGGGGGCTACGAGCAGTACTTC. Its translation is CASSERQGGYEQYF.

The chain combines TRBV7-8 with TRBJ1-4; 7 bases align to TRBD1. V dropped 5 bases and J dropped 5; count of bases not matched to a gene: 5. Germline V gene sequence: CDR1 SGHVS, CDR2 FQNEAQ. The CDR3 length is 14 residues. CDR3 sequence (DNA): TGTGCCAGCAGCCTCGACAGGGCGAATGAAAAACTGTTTTTT. Translation: CASSLDRANEKLFF.

The genes are TRBV27 and TRBJ2-7; 7 bases are shared with TRBD2. The CDR3 length is 15 residues. CDR1 is MNHEY, CDR2 SMNVEV, per germline (reference sequence). The V and J ends lost 4 bases and 5 bases, in that order; junction bases with no gene match: 11. Here the CDR3 DNA reads TGTGCCAGCAGTTACGGGACTACCCGCCGGGACGAGCAGTACTTC. It is translated as CASSYGTTRRDEQYF.

The J gene is TRBJ2-5, the V gene TRBV2, with D perhaps TRBD1 (6 bases). The CDR3 length is 13 residues. CDR1 and CDR2 from the germline V gene are SNHLY and FYNNEI. Between the trimmed V and J ends, which lost 7 bases and 1 base, there was a span of 10 bases. The DNA for the CDR3 is TGTGCCAGCATGTGGGGGCTCCAAGAGACCCAGTACTTC. Translating it yields CASMWGLQETQYF.

CDR3: CASNSASFYNEQFF. The CDR3 nucleotides read TGTGCCAGCAATAGCGCTAGTTTCTACAATGAGCAGTTCTTC. The chain recombines TRBV27 with TRBJ2-1; D might be TRBD2 (5 bases). This CDR3 has 14 residues. Per germline, CDR1 MNHEY and CDR2 SMNVEV (reference sequence). The V end lost 7 bases, the J end lost 3 bases, and 13 bases lay between the germline ends.

This chain joins TRBV25-1 and TRBJ1-2, with D tentatively TRBD1 (5 bases). This CDR3 region has 13 residues. V was trimmed by 3 bases and J by 6 bases, leaving 11 bases between them. Germline loops: CDR1 MGHDK, CDR2 SYGVNS. CDR3 residues: CASSEAGWNGYTF. The DNA for the CDR3 is TGTGCCAGCAGTGAGGCAGGGTGGAATGGCTACACCTTC.

This chain connects TRBV28 to TRBJ2-7, with D maybe TRBD2 (6 bases). V shed 2 bases and J shed 5 bases, with 19 bases lying between them. Per germline, CDR1 MDHEN and CDR2 SYDVKM. The CDR3 contains 16 residues. CDR3 region: CASSLISAAQRDEQYF. The DNA of the CDR3 is TGTGCCAGCAGTTTAATCTCGGCGGCACAGCGGGACGAGCAGTACTTC.

The chain employs TRBV5-6 and TRBJ2-3, with D possibly matching TRBD1 (6 bases). V was cut by 3 bases and J by 5 bases, with 25 bases left in between. Germline V gene lookup returns CDR1 SGHDT and CDR2 YYEEEE. The CDR3 runs to 18 residues. The CDR3 protein is CASSSRPGTGPHGDTQYF. CDR3 nucleotide sequence: TGTGCCAGCAGCTCTCGCCCCGGAACAGGGCCGCACGGAGATACGCAGTATTTT.